The clone carrying this T cell receptor beta chain showed up just a few times. Seattle patients were enrolled during active infection and followed longitudinally. These data are taken from a study of blood T cell repertoires in COVID-19. Study background: T cells, B-cell-depleted T cells, or PBMCs provided the cDNA or gDNA that served as material.

In the original analysis: Nucleated cell number was recorded as an estimate derived from reference gene primer amplification. Here immunoSEQ multiplex PCR was the method, and the copy in TCRdb shows in-frame clones only, minus some. That table supplies the V and J calls and clone size; D and trimming were determined from the DNA. The data hold about 160,000 clones, with around 93% observed a single time. The specimen sequenced was peripheral blood. The receptor was isolated from a man under 40 with COVID-19, enrolled during active disease.

The CDR3 sequence is CASSELFATNEKLFF. The CDR3 DNA is TGTGCCAGCAGTGAATTATTTGCAACTAATGAAAAACTGTTTTTT. This rearrangement joins TRBV6-1 to TRBJ1-4; D is ambiguous. CDR1 and CDR2 (germline): MNHNS, SASEGT. The V and J ends lost 2 bases and 0 bases respectively, with 7 bases between them. The CDR3 loop spans 15 amino acids.